Below are 20 T cell receptor beta chains sequenced from a single sample in a study of chemoradiotherapy in HPV16-positive cancers. Profiling relied on immunoSEQ multiplex PCR, and the TCRdb table lists in-frame clones only, not all of them. The data hold some 22,000 clones, with about 90% observed a single time. The sequencing used blood, collected from a patient who underwent chemoradiotherapy. These TCRs come from a human donor with HPV-associated anogenital cancer.

J is TRBJ1-1 and V is TRBV7-3; D is possibly TRBD1 (5 bases). With 5 bases removed from V and 3 bases from J, the gap between germline ends came to 19 bases. The V gene's germline CDR1 is SGHTA and CDR2 FQGTGA. The length of the CDR3 is 16 residues. CDR3 sequence: CASSPDGGQGHTEAFF. CDR3 DNA sequence: TGTGCCAGCAGCCCCGACGGCGGGCAGGGCCACACTGAAGCTTTCTTT.

In this sample, this clone turned up a few times. J is TRBJ1-4 and V is TRBV27, with D hard to call. The V and J ends lost 3 bases and 5 bases respectively, with 7 bases between them. CDR3 length equals 13 residues. From germline, CDR1 is MNHEY and CDR2 SMNVEV (reference sequence). The CDR3 loop is CASSLWQNEKLFF. The CDR3 nucleotides are TGTGCCAGCAGTTTGTGGCAAAATGAAAAACTGTTTTTT.

This chain joins TRBV4-1 and TRBJ2-7; a weak D match, TRBD2 (6 bases). Germline CDR1 is MGHRA and CDR2 is YSYEKL. The CDR3 is 14 residues long. V lost 1 base and J 7 bases, leaving 14 bases between the germline ends. CDR3 protein: CASSQAPSVGEQYF. DNA of the CDR3: TGCGCCAGCAGCCAAGCTCCTAGCGTAGGTGAGCAGTACTTC.

The rearrangement links TRBV12-5 to TRBJ2-2; D unclear. V shed 5 bases and J shed 3 bases, with 7 bases lying between them. Per germline, CDR1 LGHNT and CDR2 FRNRAP. The CDR3 length is 13 residues. CDR3 DNA: TGTGCTAGTGGTCCCTTAGACACCGGGGAGCTGTTTTTT. Its protein is CASGPLDTGELFF.

The gene calls are TRBV30 and TRBJ2-2; no firm D call. This CDR3 is 12 amino acids long. Deletions cut 4 bases from V and 3 bases from J, with 6 bases between. Germline CDR1 is GTSNPN and CDR2 is SVGIG (reference sequence). CDR3 in amino acids: CAWTRYTGELFF. CDR3 DNA: TGTGCCTGGACCAGGTACACCGGGGAGCTGTTTTTT.

The V gene is TRBV27, the J gene TRBJ1-2; 8 bases map to TRBD1. Germline assignment: CDR1 MNHEY and CDR2 SMNVEV (reference sequence). V was pared by 2 bases and J by 6 bases, with 2 bases of the junction left unmatched. The CDR3 covers 13 residues. CDR3 loop: CASSLRQGNGYTF. CDR3 sequence (DNA): TGTGCCAGCAGTTTACGACAGGGGAATGGCTACACCTTC.

This chain links TRBV14 with TRBJ2-7, with 9 bases that match TRBD1. Per germline, CDR1 SGHDN and CDR2 FVKESK. The CDR3 is 15 residues long. V shed 5 bases and J 2 bases; nucleotides not matched to a gene: 7. CDR3 nucleotide sequence: TGTGCCAGCAGCACAAACAGGGGGCGCACCTACGAGCAGTACTTC. Translated: CASSTNRGRTYEQYF.

J is TRBJ1-4 and V is TRBV5-5, with unresolved D. Germline V lookup: CDR1 SGHKS, CDR2 YYEKEE (reference sequence). V lost 0 bases to trimming and J lost 6 bases, with 12 bases between them. This CDR3 comprises 15 residues. The CDR3 region is CASSLGWGSDEKLFF. In DNA form, the CDR3 reads TGTGCCAGCAGCTTGGGATGGGGTTCCGATGAAAAACTGTTTTTT.

The chain joins TRBV6-1 to TRBJ1-1; D is perhaps TRBD1 (6 bases). Germline loops: CDR1 MNHNS, CDR2 SASEGT. This CDR3 comprises 14 residues. V was pared by 5 bases and J by 1 base, with 11 bases between. The chain's CDR3 is CASSSGAGNTEAFF. CDR3 in DNA: TGTGCCAGCAGTTCAGGGGCAGGGAACACTGAAGCTTTCTTT.

To note about this clone: One end of the junction is discordant with germline, which a read error may explain. The chain uses TRBV5-1 and TRBJ2-7; unclear D gene. Germline CDR1 reads SGHRS; CDR2 reads YFSETQ. The length of the CDR3 is 14 residues. For the CDR3, the DNA is TGCGCCGGCAGCTTGAGTGGCAACTCCTACGAGCAGTACTTC. This codes for CAGSLSGNSYEQYF.

This chain uses TRBV19 with TRBJ2-1, with 13 bases matching TRBD2. Unmatched junction bases numbered 4, after V lost 2 bases and J lost 6 bases. Germline loops: CDR1 LNHDA, CDR2 SQIVND (reference sequence). The CDR3 covers 16 residues. In nucleotides, the CDR3 is TGTGCCAGTAGTATAAGGACTAGCGGGGGCCGCAATGAGCAGTTCTTC. Its protein is CASSIRTSGGRNEQFF. The full variable domain, with the rest looked up from reference TRBV19 and TRBJ2-1, is DGGITQSPKYLFRKEGQNVTLSCEQNLNHDAMYWYRQDPGQGLRLIYYSQIVNDFQKGDIAEGYSVSREKKESFPLTVTSAQKNPTAFYLCASSIRTSGGRNEQFFGPGTRLTVL.

This rearrangement joins TRBV18 to TRBJ2-7; TRBD1 aligns across 10 bases. This CDR3 spans 16 amino acids. Trimming cost V 8 bases and J 0 bases; bases outside gene matches: 10. Germline V gives CDR1 KGHSH, CDR2 LQKENI. In DNA, the CDR3 is TGTGCCAGCGTCGGACAGGGGGTCGAATCCTCCTACGAGCAGTACTTC. Translated, it gives CASVGQGVESSYEQYF.

The V and J genes are TRBV5-6 and TRBJ1-2; D possibly corresponds to TRBD1 (6 bases). Germline CDR1 SGHDT, CDR2 YYEEEE. Trimming took 4 bases from V and 8 from J, leaving 12 bases between them. This CDR3 has 12 amino acids. CDR3: CASSLWTAGYTF. DNA for the CDR3: TGTGCCAGCAGCCTATGGACAGCCGGCTACACCTTC.

This rearrangement joins TRBV5-5 to TRBJ1-1; no clear D. This CDR3 contains 13 residues. Germline V gives CDR1 SGHKS, CDR2 YYEKEE (reference sequence). V lost 0 bases, J lost 7 bases, and 10 bases lay in between. This CDR3 is CASSLDRGFEAFF. CDR3 nucleotide sequence: TGTGCCAGCAGCTTGGATCGAGGGTTTGAAGCTTTCTTT. The full variable domain, rest sourced from reference TRBV5-5 and TRBJ1-1, is DAGVTQSPTHLIKTRGQQVTLRCSPISGHKSVSWYQQVLGQGPQFIFQYYEKEERGRGNFPDRFSARQFPNYSSELNVNALLLGDSALYLCASSLDRGFEAFFGQGTRLTVV.

The chain has TRBV19 and TRBJ1-2, with D possibly being TRBD1 (5 bases). Germline-derived CDR1 and CDR2 are LNHDA and SQIVND (reference sequence). CDR3 length: 13 residues. Trimming left V 8 bases short and J 2 bases short, with 12 bases between. As DNA, the CDR3 is TGTGCCAGTGGCAACAGGCTAAACTATGGCTACACCTTC. Translation gives CASGNRLNYGYTF.

The chain combines TRBV14 with TRBJ1-1, with D perhaps matching TRBD1 (6 bases). The V gene lost 4 bases and the J gene lost 5 bases, with 11 bases spanning the gap. Germline V CDR1 and CDR2: SGHDN, FVKESK. This CDR3 contains 13 residues. The CDR3 coding sequence is TGTGCCAGCAGCCGCCGGGGGCGAACTGAAGCTTTCTTT. Protein: CASSRRGRTEAFF.

CDR3 nucleotide sequence: TGTGCCAGGGGAACAGGGTCGGTGGGCTATGGCTACACCTTC. This encodes CARGTGSVGYGYTF. The V call is TRBV19, the J call TRBJ1-2, with a possible D match to TRBD1 (6 bases). This CDR3 has 14 amino acids. Germline V gene lookup returns CDR1 LNHDA and CDR2 SQIVND (reference sequence). The germline V and J ends were trimmed by 9 bases and 4 bases, with 18 bases remaining between them.

The rearrangement uses TRBV27 and TRBJ2-2; D is possibly TRBD2 (6 bases). The germline V and J ends were trimmed by 3 bases and 1 base, with 12 bases remaining between them. Germline-derived CDR1 and CDR2 are MNHEY and SMNVEV (reference sequence). The CDR3 covers 16 residues. The CDR3 region has the DNA TGTGCCAGCAGTTTGGATGGGCGGGGGAACACCGGGGAGCTGTTTTTT. It translates to CASSLDGRGNTGELFF.

V usage is TRBV4-1 and J usage is TRBJ2-3; 10 bases line up with TRBD2. CDR1 and CDR2 from the germline V gene are MGHRA and YSYEKL. The CDR3 is 15 amino acids. The V segment lost 4 bases and the J segment 0 bases; nucleotides outside the gene matches: 1. The CDR3 here is CASSRLAGSTDTQYF. The CDR3 nucleotides read TGCGCCAGCAGCCGACTAGCGGGCAGCACAGATACGCAGTATTTT.

The chain has TRBV15 and TRBJ2-2; possibly TRBD2 for D (5 bases). In germline, CDR1 is LNHNV, CDR2 YYDKDF (reference sequence). The CDR3 contains 16 residues. V was clipped by 7 bases and J by 2 bases, with 17 bases between them. CDR3 nucleotides: TGTGCCACCACCTCACCCCTAGCAGTCAACACCGGGGAGCTGTTTTTT. Its translation is CATTSPLAVNTGELFF.